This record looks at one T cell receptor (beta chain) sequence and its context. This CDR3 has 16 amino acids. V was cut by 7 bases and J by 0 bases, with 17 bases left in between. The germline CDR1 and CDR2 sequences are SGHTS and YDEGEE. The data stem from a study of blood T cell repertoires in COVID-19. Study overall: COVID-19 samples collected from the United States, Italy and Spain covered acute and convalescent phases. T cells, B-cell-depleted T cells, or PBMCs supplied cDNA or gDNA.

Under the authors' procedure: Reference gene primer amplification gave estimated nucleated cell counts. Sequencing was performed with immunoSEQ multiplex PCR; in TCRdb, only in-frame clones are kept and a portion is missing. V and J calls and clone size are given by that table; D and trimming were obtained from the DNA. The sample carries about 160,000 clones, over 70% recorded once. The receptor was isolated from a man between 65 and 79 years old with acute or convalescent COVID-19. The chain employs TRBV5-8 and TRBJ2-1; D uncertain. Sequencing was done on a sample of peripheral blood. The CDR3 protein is CASLRIEIVSYNEQFF. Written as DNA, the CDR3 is TGTGCCAGCCTCCGAATAGAAATAGTCTCCTACAATGAGCAGTTCTTC.